This T cell receptor (beta chain) originates from a study of shared clonotypes between healthy human individuals (dated by TCRdb to between 2020 and 2021). Study-level background: The cohort comprised two women and a few men aged 18 to 49 years. Blood TCR repertoires of roughly 5 healthy adults were deeply sequenced to estimate repertoire size and the extent of clonotype sharing between individuals. Different laboratories and diverse techniques were used to prepare libraries and sequence TCR repertoires, to increase sequencing depth and limit assay-specific biases. Leukapheresis yielded between about 0.85 and 10 billion PBMCs per donor.

The donors were healthy, HIV-negative adults with no recently reported acute infections or vaccinations. Only Caucasian adults living in Nashville, Tennessee, USA were represented among the donors. For unsorted samples, tens of millions of PBMCs were counted and genomic DNA was extracted with the QIAamp DNA Blood Mini kit. After blood collection by leukapheresis, PBMCs were isolated using Ficoll-Histopaque density gradient centrifugation and then cryopreserved in the vapor phase of liquid nitrogen. From the cysteine up to the phenylalanine, the CDR3 has a length of 14 residues. Solely the CDR3 DNA is kept, with 42 bases framed from the first base. V is clipped by 6 bases and J by 4 bases, and the sequence between their germline boundaries is 15 bases long. CDR1 and CDR2, per the germline V gene, are MDHEN and SYDVKM. Using the deep immunoSEQ assay, multiplex PCR amplified TCR CDR3 regions from genomic DNA. Genomic DNA extracted from each cell subset was distributed evenly over all wells of several immunoSEQ 96-well plates, and each plate served as one replicate. For unsorted PBMC, approximately 0.3 ug of genomic DNA, equivalent to about 30,000 T cell genomes, went into each replicate PCR. Ten immunoSEQ deep assay plates were used to sequence the unsorted PBMC genomic DNA. Purified libraries were quantified with a Qubit 3.0 fluorometer, sized on a Bioanalyzer 2100, and re-quantified with the KAPA Library Quantification kit. Each immunoSEQ 96-well plate was sequenced on its own single-read 150-cycle Illumina NextSeq 550 flow cell. The study's own analysis went as follows. Because only junctional sequences without quality scores were contained in the immunoSEQ output, filtering matching that applied to full-length reads could not be performed. To assign V/J genes and CDR3, sequences were annotated using PyIR, a Python wrapper for IgBLAST v1.9, with IMGT germline references. Any read was removed if the V/J assignment was weak (E-value above 1e-6), the CDR3 was missing, or the read contained stop codons, out-of-frame junctions, or ambiguous translated residues. V3J clonotypes were defined by identical inferred V gene, J gene, and CDR3 amino acid sequence. Percentage overlap between repertoires was calculated by dividing the number of shared unique clonotypes by the size of the smaller repertoire. Repertoire richness was assessed with RTK rarefaction, the Chao1 estimator, and Recon v2.1 estimates of unobserved clonotypes. Drawn from immuneACCESS, this table holds only the in-frame rearrangements with V and J called that TCRdb kept. Clones are partly lost; checked studies trace under half to an unresolved V gene and leave the rest unexplained. The V and J calls and clone size were taken over from that table, and D and trimming were inferred from the DNA. The sample table shows fewer than 550,000 clones, and 75% to 80% are seen once. The ten largest clones capture around an eighth of the sample.

This clone has just one count. Its antigen target is currently unknown. No per-base quality is available; no much larger clone lies one base away. Here is what the overall study found, with its caveats: Sampling was restricted to blood, and TCR repertoires in tissues likely differ from the TCR repertoires found in blood. Pairwise subsampling led to the expectation that sequencing depth would affect the degree of clonotype sharing among donors. Because the study included only a small number of donors, the genetic and exposure-history diversity represented was limited.

Sample: PBMCs. This receptor was obtained from a woman aged 40 to 50 in good health. Some clones in this sample may be carry-over from other donors' samples. The chain couples TRBV28 to TRBJ1-2; a confident D gene designation cannot be given. The nucleotide sequence is given as TGTGCCAGCAGCCCCCAGCCAGGTACCTATGGCTACACCTTC. This is translated as CASSPQPGTYGYTF.